These T cell receptor beta chains were read from a single sample in a study of T-cell reconstitution after alpha-beta-depleted transplantation in children. One entry per CDR3 protein, called by TCRdb with MiXCR from the PCR reads. The table lists around 270,000 distinct CDR3 sequences, roughly a tenth of them singletons. The material sequenced was PBMCs, taken before TCRalphabeta/CD19-depleted stem cell transplant. These receptors were obtained from a boy in the first two years of life with acute myeloid leukemia, due to receive a stem cell transplant. Each CDR3 is given with its conserved first and last residue. D genes are given only for firm matches. Size is omitted from some rows. Given values are once, few, many or a class for expanded clones.

TRBJ2-1 | TRBV9 | TRBD2 | many | TGTGCCAGCAGCGTAGTTCGGGCTAGCGGGGTCCATGAGCAGTTCTTC | CASSVVRASGVHEQFF
TRBJ1-1 | TRBV18 | - | many | TGTGCCAGCTCCCTCGATTGGATGAACACTGAAGCTTTCTTT | CASSLDWMNTEAFF
TRBJ2-5 | TRBV24-1 | - | many | TGTGCCACCAGTGTGCGGAGGGCCTGGGGAGAGACCCAGTACTTC | CATSVRRAWGETQYF
TRBJ2-1 | TRBV20-1 | - | many | TGCAGTGCTAGGGGGTTTCCCTACAATGAGCAGTTCTTC | CSARGFPYNEQFF
TRBJ1-4 | TRBV5-1 | TRBD1 | few | TGCGCCAGCAGCCCTGGGGCGACAGGGGGGAACCAAAAACTGTTTTTT | CASSPGATGGNQKLFF
TRBJ2-7 | TRBV5-5 | - | many | TGTGCCAGCAGCTTACCGGCTAGTCCCCACGAGCAGTACTTC | CASSLPASPHEQYF
TRBJ2-1 | TRBV6-1 | - | - | TGTGCCAGCAGTGATTTTTTGTACAATGAGCAGTTCTTC | CASSDFLYNEQFF
TRBJ2-7 | TRBV4-3 | - | many | TGCGCCAGCAGCCCTTCGGACAGTAAGGGGGAGCAGTACTTC | CASSPSDSKGEQYF
TRBJ2-1 | TRBV4-1 | TRBD1 | few | TGCGCCAGCAGCCAAGGGACAGGGGGCCCTCCGGAGTTCTTC | CASSQGTGGPPEFF
TRBJ2-1 | TRBV12-3/TRBV12-4 | TRBD1 | - | TGTGCCAGCTGCCCCCCAGCCCTGACAGGGGATTCCTACAATGAGCAGTTCTTC | CASCPPALTGDSYNEQFF
TRBJ2-3 | TRBV7-9 | TRBD2 | many | TGTGCCAGCAGCTCCTTTATCTTAGCGGGAGGGCCGAGAGATACGCAGTATTTT | CASSSFILAGGPRDTQYF
TRBJ1-5 | TRBV12-3/TRBV12-4 | TRBD1 | many | TGTGCCAGCACCTTCACAGGGGGCGTCCTGGATCAGCCCCAGCATTTT | CASTFTGGVLDQPQHF
TRBJ2-3 | TRBV29-1 | - | many | TGCAGCGTTGCCTGGCTAACCCACAGCACAGATACGCAGTATTTT | CSVAWLTHSTDTQYF
TRBJ2-3 | TRBV6-5 | - | few | TGTGCCAGCAGTTACGGGGAAAGGGACCCCACAGATACGCAGTATTTT | CASSYGERDPTDTQYF
TRBJ2-7 | TRBV20-1 | TRBD2 | many | TGCAGTGCCATAGCCTACCCGGGGGGGGGCGAGCAGTACTTC | CSAIAYPGGGEQYF
TRBJ2-1 | TRBV4-3 | - | many | TGCGCCAGCAGCCAAGAACCCGCGGGACTGACGTTTTGGGAGCAGTTCTTC | CASSQEPAGLTFWEQFF
TRBJ1-2 | TRBV28 | - | - | TGTGCCAGCAGTTTAAAGGGGCTCTATAACTATGGCTACACCTTC | CASSLKGLYNYGYTF
TRBJ2-2 | TRBV5-1 | - | many | TGCGCCAGCAGCTTGGACCCACAGGGATGGGAGCTGTTTTTT | CASSLDPQGWELFF
TRBJ1-2 | TRBV9 | - | - | TGTGCCAGTAGGCAAGGGGGAGTTTACACCTTC | CASRQGGVYTF
TRBJ2-4 | TRBV27 | - | many | TGTGCCAGCAGTTTATCGGGGGTAGCCAAAAACATTCAGTACTTC | CASSLSGVAKNIQYF
TRBJ2-7 | TRBV29-1 | - | many | TGCAGCGTCGCCACAGGCTACGAGCAGTACTTC | CSVATGYEQYF
TRBJ1-4 | TRBV29-1 | TRBD1 | many | TGCAGCGTGTTAGACAGGGGGCGGACTAATGAAAAACTGTTTTTT | CSVLDRGRTNEKLFF
TRBJ2-3 | TRBV28 | - | - | TGTGCCAGCACCATCCGGGGGACAGATACGCAGTATTTT | CASTIRGTDTQYF
TRBJ1-3 | TRBV6-1 | - | many | TGTGCCAGCAGTCTTAGTACCTCTGGAAACACCATATATTTT | CASSLSTSGNTIYF
TRBJ2-5 | TRBV5-1 | TRBD1 | few | TGCGCCAGCCACAGGGGCTTCCAAGAGACCCAGTACTTC | CASHRGFQETQYF
TRBJ1-3 | TRBV28 | - | - | TGTGCCAGCAGTTTATGGGGGGCGGTCCTTTCTGGAAACACCATATATTTT | CASSLWGAVLSGNTIYF
TRBJ2-2 | TRBV15 | - | many | TGTGCCACCAGCAGAGATCTCAGGCTCAGGGAGCTGTTTTTT | CATSRDLRLRELFF
TRBJ2-2 | TRBV5-8 | TRBD1 | many | TGTGCCAGCAGGAGGGGGCTAGTCTTTAGGACCGGGGAGCTGTTTTTT | CASRRGLVFRTGELFF
TRBJ2-1 | TRBV5-1 | - | many | TGCGCCAGCAGGGATTCTAGCGCCAATGAGCAGTTCTTC | CASRDSSANEQFF
TRBJ1-2 | TRBV20-1 | TRBD1 | many | TGCAGTGCTAGAGCCGCAAGAGGGGGCCTTCACTATGGCTACACCTTC | CSARAARGGLHYGYTF
TRBJ2-7 | TRBV6-5 | TRBD1 | many | TGTGCCAGCAGCTACGACAGGGGGGGGAACGAGCAGTACTTC | CASSYDRGGNEQYF
TRBJ2-5 | TRBV28 | - | many | TGTGCCACCTCCTCCTTGTACCAAGAGACCCAGTACTTC | CATSSLYQETQYF
TRBJ2-5 | TRBV29-1 | - | many | TGCAGCGTTGGCGGGGGCGGAAGGGAGACCCAGTACTTC | CSVGGGGRETQYF
TRBJ2-4 | TRBV7-9 | - | many | TGTGCCAGCAGCTCGGTTGGAGGGGACATTCAGTACTTC | CASSSVGGDIQYF
TRBJ2-3 | TRBV12-3/TRBV12-4 | TRBD2 | many | TGTGCCAGCACCACCTGGGTAGCGGGGGCGACGCAGTATTTT | CASTTWVAGATQYF
TRBJ2-1 | TRBV25-1 | TRBD2 | many | TGTGCCAGCAGTTCCCGGACTAGCGAGGGGGACAATGAGCAGTTCTTC | CASSSRTSEGDNEQFF
TRBJ2-3 | TRBV11-2 | TRBD2 | many | TGTGCCAGCAGCCTAGCGGGGGGGCCCAGCACAGATACGCAGTATTTT | CASSLAGGPSTDTQYF
TRBJ1-5 | TRBV5-1 | - | many | TGCGCCAGCAGCCAGTCGGGAGGGCAGCCCCAGCATTTT | CASSQSGGQPQHF
TRBJ1-2 | TRBV20-1 | TRBD1 | - | TGCAGTGCTTCCCCCAACAGGGGAAACTATGGCTACACCTTC | CSASPNRGNYGYTF
TRBJ1-3 | TRBV7-9 | TRBD1 | many | TGTGCCAGCAGCCCCGGGACAGGGCAAGGAAACACCATATATTTT | CASSPGTGQGNTIYF
TRBJ2-3 | TRBV7-2 | - | - | TGTGCCAGCAGCTTAGTGACCGGGGATACGCAGTATTTT | CASSLVTGDTQYF
TRBJ2-3 | TRBV11-2 | - | many | TGTGCCAGCAGCCCGAGCTACAGCCCTAGCACAGATACGCAGTATTTT | CASSPSYSPSTDTQYF
TRBJ2-1 | TRBV13 | TRBD2 | many | TGTGCCAGCAGCTTAACCCTAGCGGCCTACAATGAGCAGTTCTTC | CASSLTLAAYNEQFF
TRBJ1-2 | TRBV4-3 | - | many | TGCGCCAGCAGCCAAGATCAGACGGTGTACTATGGCTACACCTTC | CASSQDQTVYYGYTF
TRBJ2-6 | TRBV29-1 | - | - | TGCAGCGTATCCGACAGACTCTCTGGGGCCAACGTCCTGACTTTC | CSVSDRLSGANVLTF
TRBJ2-7 | TRBV20-1 | TRBD2 | few | TGCAGTGCTCTTGGACTAGCGGGGGGCTACGAGCAGTACTTC | CSALGLAGGYEQYF
TRBJ2-7 | TRBV11-2 | TRBD1 | many | TGTGCCAGCAGCAACTACAGGGGCGCCTACGAGCAGTACTTC | CASSNYRGAYEQYF
TRBJ2-4 | TRBV11-2 | TRBD1 | many | TGTGCCAGCAGCCACCGTCCCGGGACAGGTTTCCTAGCCAAAAACATTCAGTACTTC | CASSHRPGTGFLAKNIQYF
TRBJ1-5 | TRBV2 | - | - | TGTGCCAGCACTAGGGACGTAGGCAATCAGCCCCAGCATTTT | CASTRDVGNQPQHF
TRBJ2-2 | TRBV3-1 | TRBD1 | many | TGTGCCAGCAGCCAAGATGCGGGACAGGGGGCCGGGGAGCTGTTTTTT | CASSQDAGQGAGELFF
TRBJ2-2 | TRBV7-3 | - | many | TGTGCCAGCAGCTTAACCGGGGAAGTCGGGGAGCTGTTTTTT | CASSLTGEVGELFF
TRBJ2-5 | TRBV20-1 | TRBD1 | many | TGCAGTGCTTCCTTCAACAGGGGACAAGAGACCCAGTACTTC | CSASFNRGQETQYF
TRBJ2-7 | TRBV20-1 | TRBD2 | many | TGCAGTGCTAGCCGGCGGGGGAACGAGCAGTACTTC | CSASRRGNEQYF
TRBJ1-2 | TRBV3-1 | - | - | TGTGCCAGCAGCCAAGGCGGTGTCTATGGCTACACCTTC | CASSQGGVYGYTF
TRBJ2-7 | TRBV12-3/TRBV12-4 | TRBD1 | many | TGTGCCAGCAGTCAAAATCGACAGGGGAACGACGAGCAGTACTTC | CASSQNRQGNDEQYF
TRBJ1-6 | TRBV9 | - | many | TGTGCCAGCCGACCGGGGGAAAATTCACCCCTCCACTTT | CASRPGENSPLHF
TRBJ2-1 | TRBV7-2 | TRBD2 | many | TGTGCCAGCAGCTTAAGCGGGGGGGTATACAATGAGCAGTTCTTC | CASSLSGGVYNEQFF
TRBJ2-3 | TRBV7-8 | - | many | TGTGCCAGCAGCCCGCGGACGGGGACCCGCTCAGATACGCAGTATTTT | CASSPRTGTRSDTQYF
TRBJ2-7 | TRBV5-6 | - | many | TGTGCCAGCAGCTTGGCGGGAGCACAATCCTACGAGCAGTACTTC | CASSLAGAQSYEQYF
TRBJ2-3 | TRBV7-9 | TRBD2 | many | TGTGCCAGCAGCTTCTATAGCGGGCGCTCAGAGTATTTT | CASSFYSGRSEYF